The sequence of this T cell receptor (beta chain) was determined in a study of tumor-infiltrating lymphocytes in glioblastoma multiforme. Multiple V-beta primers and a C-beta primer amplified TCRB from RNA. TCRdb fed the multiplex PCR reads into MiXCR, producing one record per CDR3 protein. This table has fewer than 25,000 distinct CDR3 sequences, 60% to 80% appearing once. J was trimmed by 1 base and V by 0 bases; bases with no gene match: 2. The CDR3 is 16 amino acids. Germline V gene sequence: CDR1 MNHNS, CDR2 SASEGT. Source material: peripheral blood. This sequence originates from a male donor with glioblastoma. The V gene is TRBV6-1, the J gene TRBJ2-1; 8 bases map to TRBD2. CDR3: CASSEASGTSYNEQFF. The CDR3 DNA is TGTGCCAGCAGTGAAGCTAGCGGGACATCCTACAATGAGCAGTTCTTC.